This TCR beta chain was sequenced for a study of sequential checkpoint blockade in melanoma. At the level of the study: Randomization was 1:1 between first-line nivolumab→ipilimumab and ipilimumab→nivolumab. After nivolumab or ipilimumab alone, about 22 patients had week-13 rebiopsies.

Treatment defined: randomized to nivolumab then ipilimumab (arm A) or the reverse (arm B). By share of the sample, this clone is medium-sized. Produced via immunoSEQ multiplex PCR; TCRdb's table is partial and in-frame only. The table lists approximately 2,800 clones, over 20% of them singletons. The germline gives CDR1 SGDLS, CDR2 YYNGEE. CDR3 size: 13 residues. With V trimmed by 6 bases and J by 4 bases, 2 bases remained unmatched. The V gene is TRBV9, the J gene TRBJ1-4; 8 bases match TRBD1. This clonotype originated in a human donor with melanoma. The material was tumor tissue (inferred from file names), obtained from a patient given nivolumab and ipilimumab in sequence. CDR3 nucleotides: TGTGCCAGCAAAGACAGGGGTAATGAAAAACTGTTTTTT. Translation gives CASKDRGNEKLFF.